Below, one T cell receptor beta chain is given with its context. Its antigen is not identified. The repertoire was sequenced with immunoSEQ multiplex PCR; TCRdb's copy has only in-frame clones and lacks some. The table includes 150,000 to 200,000 clones, around 90% detected once. This entry is derived from a study of T cell responses to AZD1222 COVID-19 vaccine. Findings of the study overall: Among vaccine-associated CD4 TCRs, coverage spanned spike, with dominance at 160-218 and 743-854.

The CDR3 consists of 15 residues. The V and J ends lost 0 bases and 4 bases respectively, with 13 bases between them. CDR1 and CDR2 from the germline V gene are LGHNA and YSLEER. The sequence derives from an adult who received the AZD1222 COVID-19 vaccine. The material sequenced was peripheral blood, taken 28 days after the second AZD1222 dose. The V and J genes are TRBV4-3 and TRBJ2-7; a weak D match, TRBD2 (6 bases). CDR3 sequence (DNA): TGCGCCAGCAGCCAAGAAGATGGGGGGAATTACGAGCAGTACTTC. This translates into CASSQEDGGNYEQYF.